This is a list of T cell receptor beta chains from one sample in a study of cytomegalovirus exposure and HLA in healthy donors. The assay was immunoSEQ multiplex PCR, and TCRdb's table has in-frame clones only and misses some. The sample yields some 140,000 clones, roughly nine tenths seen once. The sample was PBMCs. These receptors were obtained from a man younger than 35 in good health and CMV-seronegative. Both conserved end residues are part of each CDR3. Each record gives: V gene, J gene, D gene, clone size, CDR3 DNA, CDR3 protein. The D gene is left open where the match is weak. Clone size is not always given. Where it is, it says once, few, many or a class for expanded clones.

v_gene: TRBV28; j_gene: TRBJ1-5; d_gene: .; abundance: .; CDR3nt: TGTGCCAGCAGTTTCCCCTACAATCAGCCCCAGCATTTT; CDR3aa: CASSFPYNQPQHF
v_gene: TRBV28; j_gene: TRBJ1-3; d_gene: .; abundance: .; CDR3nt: TGTGCCAGCAGCCGGGACAACTCTGGAAACACCATATATTTT; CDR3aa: CASSRDNSGNTIYF
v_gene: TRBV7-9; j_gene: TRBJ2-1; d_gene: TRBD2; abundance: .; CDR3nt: TGTGCCAGCAGCTCCCAAGGACTAGCGGGAAGTTACAATGAGCAGTTCTTC; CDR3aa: CASSSQGLAGSYNEQFF
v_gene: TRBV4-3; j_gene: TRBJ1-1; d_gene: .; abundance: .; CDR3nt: TGCGCCAGCAGCCACCTCCAGAGGTCAGGGAAGACTGAAGCTTTCTTT; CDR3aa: CASSHLQRSGKTEAFF
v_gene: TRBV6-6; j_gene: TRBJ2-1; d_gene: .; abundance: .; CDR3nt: TGTGCCAGCAGTTCGGGGAGCTCCTACAATGAGCAGTTCTTC; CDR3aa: CASSSGSSYNEQFF
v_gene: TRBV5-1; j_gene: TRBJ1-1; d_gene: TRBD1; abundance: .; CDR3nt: TGCGCCAGCAGCCAGGGGGTTCGGACTGAAGCTTTCTTT; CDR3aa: CASSQGVRTEAFF
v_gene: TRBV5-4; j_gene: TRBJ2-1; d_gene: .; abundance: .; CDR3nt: TGTGCCAGCAGCTTGACGGGAGAGTCCTACAATGAGCAGTTCTTC; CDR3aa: CASSLTGESYNEQFF
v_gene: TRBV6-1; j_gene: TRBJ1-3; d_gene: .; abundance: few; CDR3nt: TGTGCCAGCGGGGCGACAGTTTTTGGAAACACCATATATTTT; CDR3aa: CASGATVFGNTIYF
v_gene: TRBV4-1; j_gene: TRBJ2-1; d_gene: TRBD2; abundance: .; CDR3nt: TGCGCCAGCAGCCCTCGATGGGCGGGAGAAAACAATGAGCAGTTCTTC; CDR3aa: CASSPRWAGENNEQFF
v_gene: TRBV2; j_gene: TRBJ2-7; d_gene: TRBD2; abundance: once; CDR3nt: TGTGCCAGCAGGTTAGCGGGAGGATACGAGCAGTACTTC; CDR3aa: CASRLAGGYEQYF
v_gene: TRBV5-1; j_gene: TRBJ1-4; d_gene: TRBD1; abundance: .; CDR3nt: TGCGCCAGCAGCTTGCATAGCGGGACAGGGGACGAAAAACTGTTTTTT; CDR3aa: CASSLHSGTGDEKLFF
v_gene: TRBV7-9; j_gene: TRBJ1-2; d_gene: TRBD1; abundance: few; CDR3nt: TGTGCCAGCAGCCAACCGTCTCCGGGACAGGGGGCGAACTATGGCTACACCTTC; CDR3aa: CASSQPSPGQGANYGYTF
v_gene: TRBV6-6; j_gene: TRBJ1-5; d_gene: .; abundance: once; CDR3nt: TGTGCCAGCAGGGAGATCAAGGGGTACAATCAGCCCCAGCATTTT; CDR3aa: CASREIKGYNQPQHF
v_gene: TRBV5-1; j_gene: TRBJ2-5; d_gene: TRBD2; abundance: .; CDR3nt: TGCGCCAGCAGCTTGGTGGCTAGCGGGCAAGAGACCCAGTACTTC; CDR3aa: CASSLVASGQETQYF
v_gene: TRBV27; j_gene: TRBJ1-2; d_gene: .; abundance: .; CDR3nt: TGTGCCAGCAGTTTATCACCCGGGAAACAAAGAAACAGGGCTAACTATGGCTACACCTTC; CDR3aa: CASSLSPGKQRNRANYGYTF
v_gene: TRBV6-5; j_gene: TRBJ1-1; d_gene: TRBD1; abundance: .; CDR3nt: TGTGCCAGCAGTTACTCGGGACAGGGTGACACTGAAGCTTTCTTT; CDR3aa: CASSYSGQGDTEAFF
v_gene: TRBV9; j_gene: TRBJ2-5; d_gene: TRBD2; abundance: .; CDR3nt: TGTGCCAGCAGCGAGCCGACTAGCGAGGGGGAGACCCAGTACTTC; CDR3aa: CASSEPTSEGETQYF
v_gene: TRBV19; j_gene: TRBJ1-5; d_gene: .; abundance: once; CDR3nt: TGTGCCAGTAGTATAGGAGGGCACGGTCAGCCCCAGCATTTT; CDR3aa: CASSIGGHGQPQHF
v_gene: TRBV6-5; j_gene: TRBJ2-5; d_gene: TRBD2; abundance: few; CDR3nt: TGTGCCAGCAGTGGACTAGCGGGAGGGCCTGAGACCCAGTACTTC; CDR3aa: CASSGLAGGPETQYF
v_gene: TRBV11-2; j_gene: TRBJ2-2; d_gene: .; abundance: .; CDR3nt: TGTGCCAGCAGTCTAGGCACCGGGGAGCTGTTTTTT; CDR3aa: CASSLGTGELFF
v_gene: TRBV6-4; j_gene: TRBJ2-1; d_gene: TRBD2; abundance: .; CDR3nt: TGTGCCAGCAGTGCTAGCGGGAGATTTTATGAGCAGTTCTTC; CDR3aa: CASSASGRFYEQFF
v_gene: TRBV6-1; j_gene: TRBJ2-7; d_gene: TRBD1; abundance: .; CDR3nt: TGTGCCAGCAGTGAAGTGGACAGGGTCGGCGAGCAGTACTTC; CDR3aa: CASSEVDRVGEQYF
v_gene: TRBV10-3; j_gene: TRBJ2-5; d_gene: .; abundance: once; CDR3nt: TGTGCCATCAGTGAGTTTCCAGGGTACCAAGAGACCCAGTACTTC; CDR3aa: CAISEFPGYQETQYF
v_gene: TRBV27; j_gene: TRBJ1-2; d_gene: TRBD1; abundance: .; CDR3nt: TGTGCCAGCTCCGACAGGGGAGGAGGCCATGGCTACACCTTC; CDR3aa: CASSDRGGGHGYTF
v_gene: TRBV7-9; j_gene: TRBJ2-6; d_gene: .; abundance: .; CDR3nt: TGTGCCAGCAGCTGGACTCCCAGCTCTGGGGCCAACGTCCTGACTTTC; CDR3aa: CASSWTPSSGANVLTF
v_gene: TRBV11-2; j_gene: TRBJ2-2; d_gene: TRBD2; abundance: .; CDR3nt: TGTGCCAGCAGCTCGAAACTAGCGGGGGTTACCGGGGAGCTGTTTTTT; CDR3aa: CASSSKLAGVTGELFF
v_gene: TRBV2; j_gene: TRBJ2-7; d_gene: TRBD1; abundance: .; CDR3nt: TGTGCCAGTGGGACAGCCCCCTACGAGCAGTACTTC; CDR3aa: CASGTAPYEQYF
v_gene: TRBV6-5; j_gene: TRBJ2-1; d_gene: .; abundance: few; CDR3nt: TGTGCCAGCAGTAGGAGGGGCAGGGCCTACAATGAGCAGTTCTTC; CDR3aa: CASSRRGRAYNEQFF
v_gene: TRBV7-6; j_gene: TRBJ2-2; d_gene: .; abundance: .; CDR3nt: TGTGCCAGCAGCTTTAACCACCGGGGGGAGCTGTTTTTT; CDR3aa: CASSFNHRGELFF
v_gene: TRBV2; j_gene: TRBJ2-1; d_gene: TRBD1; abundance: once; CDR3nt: TGTGCCAGCAAGGGGACAGGGGGTGCTCTGCAGTTCTTC; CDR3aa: CASKGTGGALQFF
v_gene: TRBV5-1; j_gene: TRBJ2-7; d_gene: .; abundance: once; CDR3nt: TGCGCCAGCAGCTTGGAATCGCCCGGGGGCTACGAGCAGTACTTC; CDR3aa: CASSLESPGGYEQYF
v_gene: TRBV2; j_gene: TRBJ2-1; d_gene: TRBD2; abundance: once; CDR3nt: TGTGCCAGCAGTGAATTGGCTAGCGGGTTTAATGAGCAGTTCTTC; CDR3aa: CASSELASGFNEQFF
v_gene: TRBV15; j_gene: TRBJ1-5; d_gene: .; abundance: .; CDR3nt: TGTGCCACCAGCAGGGGAGGGTCGAATCAGCCCCAGCATTTT; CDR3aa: CATSRGGSNQPQHF